This T cell receptor (beta chain) was found in a study of T cells of healthy individuals. MiXCR, applied by TCRdb to the 5' RACE reads, yields one record per CDR3 protein. Counted here are approximately 50,000 distinct CDR3 sequences, about 15% occurring once; the ten biggest clones make up about 16%. The CDR3 covers 15 residues. Trimming removed 5 bases at V and 4 bases at J, with 17 bases between. The germline V gene has CDR1 SGHTA and CDR2 FQGNSA. This clonotype was observed many times. The TCR was taken from a human donor in good health. J is TRBJ2-5 and V is TRBV7-2; D may correspond to TRBD1 or TRBD2 (5 bases each). The DNA of the CDR3 is TGTGCCAGCAGCCCACAGAAAGGGACCGGAGAGACCCAGTACTTC. It specifies CASSPQKGTGETQYF.